Detailed here is one T cell receptor beta chain. Its antigen is unidentified. Subsets of CD8+ T cells were each sorted in triplicate at about 300,000 cells apiece. This specimen belongs to a study of CXCR3-negative and CXCR3-positive naive CD8 T cells. At the level of the study: Collectively, the libraries yielded about 135 million TRB reads in total, at about 1.5 +/- 0.3 million per library. Findings of the study overall: The study found that naive CXCR3-negative and CXCR3-positive cells shared TRBV-TRBJ usage, while memory cells differed. The study found more hydrophobic TRB CDR3s in CXCR3-positive naive cells than in CXCR3-negative naive cells.

5' RACE with UMI labels generated the TRB cDNA libraries. TCRdb reprocessed the 5' RACE reads, keeping one entry per CDR3 protein, no DNA. The sample has about 7,500 distinct CDR3 sequences; the top ten hold around 1.5%. Sequences were obtained from naive CXCR3- CD8+ T cells from blood. Subset specified: CD45RO-CCR7+CD27+CD95- naive CD8+ T cells lacking CXCR3 (TNR3-). This receptor was identified in a human donor in good health. Some clones in this sample may be carry-over from other donors' samples.

The CDR3 reads CASSQGNADTQYF. The chain couples TRBV12-3 or TRBV12-4 to TRBJ2-3; TCRdb picks TRBD1, but there is no DNA to check that call. This CDR3 comprises 13 residues.